The 28 T cell receptor beta chains reported below all come from one sample, sequenced in a study of long-term antiretroviral therapy in people with HIV. The assay, immunoSEQ v3.0, was run at survey level. Method: immunoSEQ multiplex PCR; TCRdb's copy keeps in-frame clones and lacks some. This sample carries 25,000 to 35,000 clones, about 93% of them seen once, and the ten largest clones take about 9.3%. The sample here was unsorted PBMCs, taken 6.2 years after starting antiretroviral therapy. These receptors were obtained from a man aged 40-55 years with HIV.

This sequence joins TRBV6-1 and TRBJ1-2; D perhaps matches TRBD1 (5 bases). Per the germline V gene, CDR1 is MNHNS and CDR2 is SASEGT. The CDR3 totals 12 residues. Between the trimmed V and J ends, which lost 8 bases and 7 bases, there was a span of 14 bases. DNA of the CDR3: TGTGCCAGCGTAGCTGGGGGTTCTGGCTACACCTTC. Amino acids: CASVAGGSGYTF.

The chain has TRBV6-4 and TRBJ1-2; the D is unclear. Germline CDR1 is MRHNA and CDR2 is SNTAGT. V shed 2 bases and J shed 8 bases, with 12 bases lying between them. The CDR3 is made up of 13 amino acids. CDR3 sequence reads: CASSDGAGQGYTF. CDR3 bases: TGTGCCAGCAGTGACGGAGCGGGTCAAGGCTACACCTTC.

In this sample, this clone turned up once. The CDR3 coding sequence is TGTGCCAGCAGCTTAGTTGTCCCGGTGGGGACCGGGGAGCTGTTTTTT. Amino acids: CASSLVVPVGTGELFF. The J gene is TRBJ2-2, the V gene TRBV7-6, with D unclear. This CDR3 region has 16 residues. The V gene's germline CDR1 is SGHVS and CDR2 FNYEAQ. The V end was cut by 1 base, the J end by 5 bases, with 14 bases between.

The gene calls are TRBV4-3 and TRBJ1-5; possibly TRBD1 for D (6 bases). The CDR3 runs 16 residues. Germline assignment: CDR1 LGHNA and CDR2 YSLEER. V was trimmed by 0 bases and J by 3 bases, leaving 12 bases between them. CDR3: CASSQDLGAANQPQHF. For the CDR3, the DNA is TGCGCCAGCAGCCAAGACTTGGGGGCCGCCAATCAGCCCCAGCATTTT.

This chain connects TRBV6-5 to TRBJ1-5; D possibly corresponds to TRBD1 (5 bases). V gave up 7 bases and J gave up 7 bases, with 14 bases separating them. In germline, CDR1 is MNHEY, CDR2 SVGAGI. The CDR3 has 13 amino acids. The DNA of the CDR3 is TGTGCCAGCAAACGGGGGTTCGGACAGCCCCAGCATTTT. Protein: CASKRGFGQPQHF.

The chain employs TRBV25-1 and TRBJ2-7, with a tentative D call TRBD2 (6 bases). Looked up from germline, CDR1 is MGHDK and CDR2 is SYGVNS. The germline V and J ends were trimmed by 0 bases and 5 bases, with 14 bases remaining between them. CDR3 length: 15 residues. The chain's CDR3 is CASSEYTGEGHEQYF. CDR3 in DNA: TGTGCCAGCAGTGAATATACGGGAGAGGGCCACGAGCAGTACTTC.

This clone was counted once. Sequence at one end of the junction differs from germline and may be a read error. This chain joins TRBV5-4 and TRBJ1-1, with a possible D match to TRBD1 (6 bases). The CDR3 covers 19 residues. Per germline, CDR1 SGHNT and CDR2 YYREEE (reference sequence). For the CDR3, the DNA is TGTGCCAGCAGCCCAGAGGGGGATCTTAATCGGGCGAAGAGCACTGGAGCTTTCTTT. This gives the protein CASSPEGDLNRAKSTGAFF. The whole variable domain, remainder taken from reference TRBV5-4 and TRBJ1-1, is ETGVTQSPTHLIKTRGQQVTLRCSSQSGHNTVSWYQQALGQGPQFIFQYYREEENGRGNFPPRFSGLQFPNYSSELNVNALELDDSALYLCASSPEGDLNRAKSTGAFFGQGTRLTVV.

The J gene is TRBJ1-2, the V gene TRBV9; D gene unclear. The V gene's germline CDR1 is SGDLS and CDR2 YYNGEE. V was pared by 4 bases and J by 1 base, with 17 bases between. The CDR3 is made up of 16 amino acids. CDR3 DNA: TGTGCCAGCAGCTTCAGGACGGGTCCTAATAACTATGGCTACACCTTC. Protein: CASSFRTGPNNYGYTF.

This chain links TRBV7-9 with TRBJ1-1; no reliable D call. From germline, CDR1 is SEHNR and CDR2 FQNEAQ (reference sequence). The CDR3 sequence is 12 residues long. Deletions cut 5 bases from V and 7 bases from J, with 11 bases between. The CDR3 is CASSLISDEAFF. For the CDR3, the DNA is TGTGCCAGCAGCCTCATATCAGATGAAGCTTTCTTT.

This chain connects TRBV9 to TRBJ2-5; D is perhaps TRBD1 (6 bases). Germline-derived CDR1 and CDR2 are SGDLS and YYNGEE. The CDR3 has 14 residues. The V end lost 1 base, the J end lost 1 base, and 8 bases lay between the germline ends. In DNA, the CDR3 is TGTGCCAGCAGCGTACAGGGGCTCCAAGAGACCCAGTACTTC. Translating it yields CASSVQGLQETQYF.

The chain couples TRBV7-9 to TRBJ2-3; 11 positions agree with TRBD2. The CDR3 runs 17 residues. Losses at the gene ends were 6 bases for V and 8 bases for J; bases not matched to a gene: 16. Germline V CDR1 and CDR2: SEHNR, FQNEAQ (reference sequence). The CDR3, as DNA: TGTGCCAGCAGTCCAAGACTAGCGGGGATCCCACAGATTACGCAGTATTTT. This encodes CASSPRLAGIPQITQYF.

This chain links TRBV7-8 with TRBJ2-5; D call uncertain. This CDR3 spans 12 amino acids. V was clipped by 4 bases and J by 7 bases, with 10 bases between them. Germline lookup yields CDR1 SGHVS and CDR2 FQNEAQ. Here the CDR3 DNA reads TGTGCCAGCAGCTCGACCGGTGGGACCCAGTACTTC. Its protein is CASSSTGGTQYF.

The table lists this clone with a count of one. Germline is not matched at one junction end, which may reflect a read error. The chain carries TRBV30 and TRBJ2-2; D possibly matches TRBD1 or TRBD2 (6 bases each). The CDR3 runs 14 residues. The germline V gene encodes CDR1 GTSNPN and CDR2 SVGIG (reference sequence). DNA for the CDR3: TGTGCCCGGAGGGGGGCGCGGGACACCGGGGAGCTGTTTTTT. It translates to CARRGARDTGELFF.

There are a few counts of this clone. The V call is TRBV6-4, the J call TRBJ2-2; D unclear. This CDR3 has 13 amino acids. Germline V gene sequence: CDR1 MRHNA, CDR2 SNTAGT. V was clipped by 7 bases and J by 1 base, with 7 bases between them. CDR3 DNA: TGTGCCAGCACCCCGATGAACACCGGGGAGCTGTTTTTT. Protein: CASTPMNTGELFF.

This chain uses TRBV7-6 with TRBJ2-7; 11 bases line up with TRBD1. J was trimmed by 5 bases and V by 5 bases; bases with no gene match: 5. The length of the CDR3 is 14 residues. Germline CDR1 SGHVS, CDR2 FNYEAQ. For the CDR3, the DNA is TGTGCCAGCAGCCCGGGGACAGGGGGAAACGAGCAGTACTTC. Translating gives CASSPGTGGNEQYF.

The chain recombines TRBV27 with TRBJ2-7, with a possible D match to TRBD2 (6 bases). Germline lookup yields CDR1 MNHEY and CDR2 SMNVEV (reference sequence). V was cut by 4 bases and J by 3 bases, with 13 bases left in between. The CDR3 is 14 amino acids. CDR3 sequence: CASSSRDFLYEQYF. As DNA, the CDR3 is TGTGCCAGCAGTTCACGGGACTTCCTCTACGAGCAGTACTTC.

This clone was counted once. This sequence joins TRBV9 and TRBJ2-6; no reliable D call. This CDR3 comprises 17 residues. The germline V gene has CDR1 SGDLS and CDR2 YYNGEE. Trimming pared 0 bases from V and 0 bases from J, leaving 10 bases between. CDR3 nucleotides: TGTGCCAGCAGCGTAGACGTGGCCCCCTCTGGGGCCAACGTCCTGACTTTC. This encodes CASSVDVAPSGANVLTF.

The rearrangement joins TRBV11-3 to TRBJ2-3; D is unclear. V lost 5 bases and J 0 bases, leaving 9 bases between the germline ends. Germline V CDR1 and CDR2: SGHNT, YENEEA. There are 14 residues in the CDR3. In DNA form, the CDR3 reads TGTGCCAGCAGCCAGGACGGTAGCACAGATACGCAGTATTTT. This sequence encodes CASSQDGSTDTQYF. Full variable domain (outside the CDR3, taken from reference TRBV11-3 and TRBJ2-3): EAGVVQSPRYKIIEKKQPVAFWCNPISGHNTLYWYLQNLGQGPELLIRYENEEAVDDSQLPKDRFSAERLKGVDSTLKIQPAELGDSAVYLCASSQDGSTDTQYFGPGTRLTVL.

This clone was observed once. The chain has TRBV4-1 and TRBJ2-2, with 9 bases fitting TRBD2. V gave up 4 bases and J gave up 8 bases; unmatched junction bases: 11. The CDR3 runs 16 residues. CDR1 and CDR2 (germline): MGHRA, YSYEKL. CDR3 sequence: CASSPGVAGVEGELFF. For the CDR3, the DNA is TGCGCCAGCAGCCCGGGGGTAGCGGGAGTCGAAGGGGAGCTGTTTTTT.

This clone has only one observation. The chain couples TRBV19 to TRBJ2-5, with D perhaps TRBD1 (5 bases). Deletions cut 5 bases from V and 1 base from J, with 11 bases between. Germline CDR1 reads LNHDA; CDR2 reads SQIVND (reference sequence). There are 14 residues in the CDR3. The CDR3 region is CASSATGFQETQYF. Written as DNA, the CDR3 is TGTGCCAGTAGTGCTACAGGCTTCCAAGAGACCCAGTACTTC.

V usage is TRBV6-5 and J usage is TRBJ1-2, with 7 bases fitting TRBD1. This CDR3 spans 13 amino acids. Germline CDR1 MNHEY, CDR2 SVGAGI. Germline trimming cut 5 bases from V and 6 bases from J; bases unmatched to any gene: 6. CDR3 nucleotides: TGTGCCAGCAGTGACAGGGACACGGATGGCTACACCTTC. Translation gives CASSDRDTDGYTF.

This chain joins TRBV14 and TRBJ2-7, with D unclear. The V end was cut by 4 bases, the J end by 1 base, with 8 bases between. This CDR3 region has 13 residues. Germline V gives CDR1 SGHDN, CDR2 FVKESK. For the CDR3, the DNA is TGTGCCAGCAGCCCTCCTGGGTCCTACGAGCAGTACTTC. Its protein product is CASSPPGSYEQYF. The full variable domain, rest sourced from reference TRBV14 and TRBJ2-7, is EAGVTQFPSHSVIEKGQTVTLRCDPISGHDNLYWYRRVMGKEIKFLLHFVKESKQDESGMPNNRFLAERTGGTYSTLKVQPAELEDSGVYFCASSPPGSYEQYFGPGTRLTVT.

V is TRBV15 and J is TRBJ2-7; TRBD2 agrees at 9 bases. Germline CDR1 and CDR2: LNHNV and YYDKDF (reference sequence). The CDR3 consists of 17 residues. V trimming: 0 bases; J trimming: 1 base; junction bases outside the gene matches: 7. CDR3 loop: CATSRERIAGESYEQYF. CDR3 coding DNA: TGTGCCACCAGCAGAGAACGGATAGCGGGAGAGTCCTACGAGCAGTACTTC.

This chain joins TRBV6-5 and TRBJ2-3; TRBD2 matches at 16 bases. This CDR3 is built from 14 residues. V dropped 6 bases and J dropped 10; count of bases not matched to a gene: 4. Per germline, CDR1 MNHEY and CDR2 SVGAGI. The CDR3 loop is CASRAGLAGGAQYF. In nucleotides, the CDR3 is TGTGCCAGCAGGGCGGGACTAGCGGGAGGGGCGCAGTATTTT.

This clone was observed a handful of times. The DNA of the CDR3 is TGTGCCAGGCAGACAGGGTCCGGGGAGCTGTTTTTT. This encodes CARQTGSGELFF. The rearrangement joins TRBV2 to TRBJ2-2, with TRBD1 identical over 7 bases. Germline V gene sequence: CDR1 SNHLY, CDR2 FYNNEI. Trimming took 9 bases from V and 6 from J; bases not matched to a gene: 4. This CDR3 has 12 amino acids. The variable domain in full, completed from reference TRBV2 and TRBJ2-2, reads EPEVTQTPSHQVTQMGQEVILRCVPISNHLYFYWYRQILGQKVEFLVSFYNNEISEKSEIFDDQFSVERPDGSNFTLKIRSTKLEDSAMYFCARQTGSGELFFGEGSRLTVL.

The chain carries TRBV21-1 and TRBJ1-5. TRBV21-1 is listed as a pseudogene. The CDR3 consists of 14 residues. CDR3 in amino acids: CASSKSRAISPQHF. CDR3 in DNA: TGTGCCAGCAGCAAATCCCGAGCAATCAGCCCCCAGCATTTT.

This clone appeared a few times. This CDR3 reads CASSAAANVLTF. The CDR3 DNA follows: TGTGCCAGCAGCGCGGCGGCCAACGTCCTGACTTTC. The gene calls are TRBV7-8 and TRBJ2-6; no firm D call. The V end was cut by 5 bases, the J end by 6 bases, with 5 bases between. The CDR3 is made up of 12 amino acids. Germline V CDR1 and CDR2: SGHVS, FQNEAQ.

The V and J genes are TRBV5-4 and TRBJ2-7, with 7 bases aligning to TRBD1. The CDR3 consists of 14 residues. Looked up from germline, CDR1 is SGHNT and CDR2 is YYREEE (reference sequence). Germline trimming cut 3 bases from V and 2 bases from J; bases unmatched to any gene: 5. For the CDR3, the DNA is TGTGCCAGCAGCTCAGGGGGTTTCCCCTACGAGCAGTACTTC. Translating gives CASSSGGFPYEQYF.